The 13 T cell receptor beta chains in this list originate from one sample, sequenced in a study of CD8+ T cells in alopecia areata. After isolation, RNA underwent reverse transcription to generate cDNA as the sequencing template. Using immunoSEQ multiplex PCR, the repertoire was profiled, and TCRdb retains in-frame clones only, with some absent. The table lists about 56,000 clones, over 95% of them singletons, with more than 25% in the top ten. The source material was CD8+ T cells sorted from blood, sampled at week 0. The receptors stem from a human donor with alopecia areata.

The chain combines TRBV5-6 with TRBJ1-2, with D maybe TRBD1 (5 bases). The CDR3 has 14 amino acids. CDR1 SGHDT and CDR2 YYEEEE come from the germline V gene. Trimming removed 2 bases from V and 8 bases from J, with 16 bases in between. This chain's CDR3 is CASSFASGRTGYTF. DNA for the CDR3: TGTGCCAGCAGCTTTGCATCGGGACGTACCGGCTACACCTTC.

The chain links TRBV4-1 to TRBJ2-3; D is uncertain. This CDR3 has 13 amino acids. Germline V lookup: CDR1 MGHRA, CDR2 YSYEKL. Deletions cut 0 bases from V and 6 bases from J, with 7 bases between. The CDR3 nucleotides read TGCGCCAGCAGCCAAGAGGGCTTGGATACGCAGTATTTT. It codes for CASSQEGLDTQYF.

The chain joins TRBV7-8 to TRBJ1-5, with TRBD1 identical over 8 bases. V shed 7 bases and J 0 bases; nucleotides not matched to a gene: 11. The CDR3 runs 17 residues. CDR1 is SGHVS and CDR2 is FQNEAQ in the germline V gene. CDR3 sequence reads: CASTGQGIGYSNQPQHF. The CDR3 DNA sequence: TGTGCCAGCACCGGACAGGGAATCGGGTATAGCAATCAGCCCCAGCATTTT.

The chain recombines TRBV11-1 with TRBJ2-7; 10 bases are shared with TRBD2. The ends lost 4 bases at V and 4 bases at J; junction bases unmatched: 10. The CDR3 consists of 16 residues. CDR1 is SGHAT and CDR2 is FQDESV in the germline V gene (reference sequence). The CDR3 DNA follows: TGTGCCAGCAGCTCGGCAAGCGGGGGGGCCTTTTACGAGCAGTACTTC. Its protein product is CASSSASGGAFYEQYF.

The chain joins TRBV23-1 to TRBJ2-7; no reliable D call. TRBV23-1 is annotated as an ORF whose role is uncertain. The ends were cut back, 4 bases at V and 2 bases at J, with 15 bases in the middle. The CDR3 spans 15 residues. The CDR3, as DNA: TGCGCCAGCAGTCCACGCCCAGCCAACCCCTACGAGCAGTACTTC. Encoded protein: CASSPRPANPYEQYF.

This CDR3 is CASSQDVSRGLSTGELFF. Written as DNA, the CDR3 is TGCGCCAGCAGCCAAGATGTGTCCAGGGGGCTTAGCACCGGGGAGCTGTTTTTT. The V and J genes are TRBV4-1 and TRBJ2-2, with TRBD1 identical over 8 bases. In germline, CDR1 is MGHRA, CDR2 YSYEKL. The CDR3 has 18 residues. The junction had 10 bases not matched to a gene; V was cut back by 0 bases and J by 4 bases.

V gene TRBV7-9 combines with J gene TRBJ2-7; TRBD1 matches at 10 bases. This CDR3 is 15 amino acids long. V trimming: 1 base; J trimming: 5 bases; junction bases outside the gene matches: 5. Germline loops: CDR1 SEHNR, CDR2 FQNEAQ (reference sequence). The CDR3 bases are TGTGCCAGCAGCTTAGGGGACAGGGGATACCACGAGCAGTACTTC. This translates into CASSLGDRGYHEQYF.

The chain links TRBV7-9 to TRBJ2-5, with TRBD2 identical over 11 bases. Germline V CDR1 and CDR2: SEHNR, FQNEAQ (reference sequence). V gave up 4 bases and J gave up 2 bases; unmatched junction bases: 6. The CDR3 consists of 16 residues. CDR3 in amino acids: CASSSSRLAGQETQYF. CDR3 bases: TGTGCCAGCAGCTCATCGCGACTAGCGGGGCAAGAGACCCAGTACTTC.

The rearrangement links TRBV5-5 to TRBJ2-3, with 7 bases identical to TRBD2. This CDR3 spans 14 amino acids. V dropped 5 bases and J dropped 0; count of bases not matched to a gene: 3. The germline gives CDR1 SGHKS, CDR2 YYEKEE (reference sequence). This chain's CDR3 is CASSHGGSTDTQYF. DNA of the CDR3: TGTGCCAGCAGTCACGGGGGGAGCACAGATACGCAGTATTTT.

J is TRBJ2-1 and V is TRBV29-1; 8 bases align to TRBD2. J lost 7 bases, V lost 4 bases, and 6 bases had no gene match. Germline V lookup: CDR1 SQVTM, CDR2 ANQGSEA. The CDR3 contains 13 residues. CDR3 protein: CSVVVAGNNEQFF. The CDR3 nucleotides read TGCAGCGTTGTAGTAGCGGGGAATAATGAGCAGTTCTTC.

The V call is TRBV7-6, the J call TRBJ2-5; 7 bases map to TRBD2. This CDR3 has 13 residues. The germline V gene encodes CDR1 SGHVS and CDR2 FNYEAQ. V gave up 8 bases and J gave up 2 bases; unmatched junction bases: 5. CDR3 DNA: TGTGCCAGCCTAGCTAGCGGACAAGAGACCCAGTACTTC. Amino acid sequence: CASLASGQETQYF.

The V and J genes are TRBV4-1 and TRBJ1-1, with 8 nucleotides matching TRBD1. V dropped 1 base and J dropped 6; count of bases not matched to a gene: 7. From germline, CDR1 is MGHRA and CDR2 YSYEKL. The CDR3 spans 15 residues. In nucleotides, the CDR3 is TGCGCCAGCAGCCAAGCCCGGGGACAGGCATCTGAAGCTTTCTTT. It specifies CASSQARGQASEAFF.

The chain recombines TRBV28 with TRBJ2-6; D is perhaps TRBD1 (5 bases). CDR3 length equals 13 residues. V was trimmed by 7 bases and J by 4 bases, leaving 8 bases between them. Germline V gene lookup returns CDR1 MDHEN and CDR2 SYDVKM. CDR3 bases: TGTGCCAGCACCTGGACAGGGGCCAACGTCCTGACTTTC. It yields the protein CASTWTGANVLTF.